The 13 T cell receptor beta chains listed next were all sequenced from one sample in a study of shared clonotypes between healthy human individuals. The table came from immunoSEQ multiplex PCR; TCRdb's copy has only in-frame clones and leaves some out. The table includes approximately 810,000 clones, around 93% detected once. CD8 cells regarded as naive lacked CD45RO, were positively chosen for CCR7, and omitted terminally differentiated effector memory CD45RA+ cells. The sequencing input was naive CD8+ T cells sorted from blood. The source is a man under 40 in good health.

The chain uses TRBV7-9 and TRBJ2-1, with 11 bases that match TRBD2. The CDR3 totals 19 residues. The germline CDR1 and CDR2 sequences are SEHNR and FQNEAQ (reference sequence). With 2 bases clipped from V and 3 bases from J, the junction kept 12 bases outside the gene matches. The CDR3: CASSLPLKQLAGDYNEQFF. The CDR3 nucleotides are TGTGCCAGCAGCTTACCTCTAAAACAACTAGCGGGGGACTACAATGAGCAGTTCTTC.

The V call is TRBV28, the J call TRBJ2-7; 8 nucleotides line up with TRBD1. The CDR3 has 14 amino acids. V was pared by 3 bases and J by 3 bases, with 4 bases of the junction left unmatched. Germline lookup yields CDR1 MDHEN and CDR2 SYDVKM. In nucleotides, the CDR3 is TGTGCCAGCAGTTTGTTGGACAGGGACTACGAGCAGTACTTC. Encoded protein: CASSLLDRDYEQYF.

This clone was seen just once. The J gene is TRBJ2-7, the V gene TRBV7-2; D is unclear. V gave up 1 base and J gave up 0 bases, with 10 bases separating them. Germline CDR1 is SGHTA and CDR2 is FQGNSA. The CDR3 length is 15 residues. CDR3 DNA: TGTGCCAGCAGCTTAGGCTGGGCCTCCTCCTACGAGCAGTACTTC. This sequence encodes CASSLGWASSYEQYF.

V is TRBV9 and J is TRBJ2-3, with D perhaps TRBD2 (5 bases). CDR1 and CDR2 (germline): SGDLS, YYNGEE. V was clipped by 0 bases and J by 4 bases, with 12 bases between them. CDR3 length equals 15 residues. The CDR3 nucleotides read TGTGCCAGCAGCGTAGCGGGATATAACGCAGATACGCAGTATTTT. As protein: CASSVAGYNADTQYF.

The chain is built from TRBV7-2 and TRBJ2-1; D is perhaps TRBD2 (6 bases). V lost 2 bases to trimming and J lost 7 bases, with 9 bases between them. Germline CDR1 is SGHTA and CDR2 is FQGNSA. This CDR3 comprises 13 residues. The CDR3 region has the DNA TGTGCCAGCAGCTTAACACTAGCTAATGAGCAGTTCTTC. Its translation: CASSLTLANEQFF.

The chain recombines TRBV11-2 with TRBJ1-1; D is undetermined. Trimming left V 4 bases short and J 0 bases short, with 9 bases between. The length of the CDR3 is 14 residues. Germline CDR1 SGHAT, CDR2 FQNNGV. The CDR3 DNA follows: TGTGCCAGCAGCTCATACGGCATGAACACTGAAGCTTTCTTT. It encodes CASSSYGMNTEAFF.

The chain links TRBV4-3 to TRBJ2-1; 9 bases are a match to TRBD1. The V gene's germline CDR1 is LGHNA and CDR2 YSLEER. The CDR3 has 16 amino acids. Trimming took 0 bases from V and 6 from J; bases not matched to a gene: 6. The CDR3 nucleotides read TGCGCCAGCAGCCAAGATCTGGGGGACAGGGCCAATGAGCAGTTCTTC. Translating gives CASSQDLGDRANEQFF.

The CDR3 reads CSVEVINSYEQYF. In nucleotides, the CDR3 is TGCAGCGTTGAAGTAATCAATTCCTACGAGCAGTACTTC. The V call is TRBV29-1, the J call TRBJ2-7; D ambiguous. Trimming removed 1 base at V and 1 base at J, with 8 bases between. Germline CDR1 SQVTM, CDR2 ANQGSEA. The CDR3 is 13 amino acids.

This sequence joins TRBV10-3 and TRBJ2-7; 8 positions agree with TRBD2. There are 11 residues in the CDR3. V lost 6 bases, J lost 6 bases, and 1 base stayed unmatched. CDR1 and CDR2 (germline): ENHRY, SYGVKD. The CDR3: CAISTSGEQYF. DNA of the CDR3: TGTGCCATCAGCACTAGCGGCGAGCAGTACTTC.

The chain carries TRBV6-5 and TRBJ2-1; 8 bases fit TRBD2. In germline, CDR1 is MNHEY, CDR2 SVGAGI. The V segment lost 5 bases and the J segment 1 base; nucleotides outside the gene matches: 4. The CDR3 is made up of 15 amino acids. This CDR3 is CASSLSGRSYNEQFF. CDR3 bases: TGTGCCAGCAGTCTAAGCGGGAGATCCTACAATGAGCAGTTCTTC.

J is TRBJ2-1 and V is TRBV18; 8 nucleotides agree with TRBD1. Per the germline V gene, CDR1 is KGHSH and CDR2 is LQKENI. Trimming cost V 3 bases and J 0 bases; bases outside gene matches: 4. CDR3 length equals 16 residues. The CDR3 region is CASSPSQGASYNEQFF. The CDR3, as DNA: TGTGCCAGCTCACCTTCTCAGGGGGCCTCCTACAATGAGCAGTTCTTC.

This chain connects TRBV7-9 to TRBJ1-2; D gene unclear. The CDR3 runs to 14 residues. The germline V gene encodes CDR1 SEHNR and CDR2 FQNEAQ (reference sequence). V was cut by 5 bases and J by 8 bases, with 18 bases left in between. The CDR3, as DNA: TGTGCCAGCAGCGATTCGGACGGCTGGAGGGGCTACACCTTC. Protein: CASSDSDGWRGYTF.

This chain links TRBV6-4 with TRBJ2-1, with D unresolved. V was shortened by 3 bases and J by 2 bases, with 14 bases between the two germline ends. The CDR3 is 16 amino acids. The V gene's germline CDR1 is MRHNA and CDR2 SNTAGT. CDR3 bases: TGTGCCAGCAGTGAGGGAAGCCTATACCCCTACAATGAGCAGTTCTTC. Protein product: CASSEGSLYPYNEQFF.